The TCR beta chain under discussion was sequenced for a study of glioma-infiltrating T cells. Looking at the study overall: Glioblastomas were WHO grade IV, sampled at first diagnosis; low-grade were grade II. Blood libraries targeted roughly 4.5- to 10-fold coverage of about a million T cells.

Amplification of TCR alpha and beta CDR3 regions from RNA used iRepertoire nested multiplex PCR. One-step reverse transcription and amplification started from about 100-400 ng of tissue mRNA or PBMC total RNA. MiXCR, applied by TCRdb to the multiplex PCR reads, yields one record per CDR3 protein. The sample lists fewer than 500,000 distinct CDR3 sequences; about two fifths were seen once. The CDR3 runs to 14 residues. Germline assignment: CDR1 MDHEN and CDR2 SYDVKM. Unmatched junction bases numbered 4, after V lost 4 bases and J lost 2 bases. The TCR originated in a human donor with low-grade glioma or glioblastoma, undergoing nonglioma brain surgery, or in good health (not recorded which). Specimen: glioma tissue, nonneoplastic brain tissue, or PBMCs (not recorded which). The V gene is TRBV28, the J gene TRBJ2-5; TRBD1 aligns across 7 bases. In DNA, the CDR3 is TGTGCCAGCAGTTACAGGGGATCACAAGAGACCCAGTACTTC. Translating it yields CASSYRGSQETQYF.